Below, 18 T cell receptor beta chains from the same sample are listed, as sequenced in a study of T cells in Graves' hyperthyroidism and ophthalmopathy. Researchers took RNA transcripts and amplified the TCR beta CDR3 regions from them. A first-round RT-PCR of the TCR CDR3 used the HTBI primer set. TCRdb re-called the multiplex PCR reads with MiXCR, one entry per CDR3 protein. The table lists a few hundred thousand distinct CDR3 sequences, roughly 14% of them singletons. Sequenced material: blood. The receptor set was obtained from a man aged 25-40 years with Graves' hyperthyroidism that later progressed to Graves' ophthalmopathy.

This clonotype came up many times. V gene TRBV11-2 combines with J gene TRBJ1-1; D not resolved. Between the trimmed V and J ends, which lost 5 bases and 0 bases, there was a span of 10 bases. Germline V CDR1 and CDR2: SGHAT, FQNNGV. The CDR3 covers 14 residues. CDR3 amino acids: CASSRVPMNTEAFF. CDR3 DNA sequence: TGTGCCAGCAGCCGGGTACCTATGAACACTGAAGCTTTCTTT.

In this sample, this clonotype turned up once. The chain carries TRBV6-1 and TRBJ2-1; TRBD2 might be the D (5 bases). With 2 bases removed from V and 3 bases from J, the gap between germline ends came to 11 bases. Germline CDR1 is MNHNS and CDR2 is SASEGT. The CDR3 covers 15 residues. The CDR3, as DNA: TGTGCCAGCAGTGAACGGGATTCGAACTACAATGAGCAGTTCTTC. This sequence encodes CASSERDSNYNEQFF.

The sample holds many counts of this clonotype. CDR3 amino acids: CASSSGRINQPQHF. The CDR3 nucleotides are TGTGCCAGCAGCTCCGGACGGATAAATCAGCCCCAGCATTTT. The chain uses TRBV5-6 and TRBJ1-5; no reliable D call. The CDR3 runs 14 residues. The germline gives CDR1 SGHDT, CDR2 YYEEEE. Trimming cost V 3 bases and J 4 bases, with 11 bases left between them.

The chain recombines TRBV6-2 or TRBV6-3 with TRBJ2-2, with 13 bases matching TRBD2. V shed 5 bases, J shed 5 bases, and the junction held 8 bases outside the gene matches. The germline V gene has CDR1 MNHEY and CDR2 SVGEGT. The CDR3 is made up of 17 amino acids. Here the CDR3 reads CASSPTGLAGFTGELFF. In nucleotides, the CDR3 is TGTGCCAGCAGTCCGACGGGACTAGCGGGATTTACCGGGGAGCTGTTTTTT.

This clonotype was counted only a few times. V and J are TRBV28 and TRBJ1-1; D uncertain. This CDR3 has 13 residues. V gave up 8 bases and J gave up 1 base, with 11 bases separating them. CDR1 is MDHEN, CDR2 SYDVKM, per germline. The CDR3 loop is CASWIWGNTEAFF. Here the CDR3 DNA reads TGTGCCAGCTGGATTTGGGGGAACACTGAAGCTTTCTTT.

This clonotype was observed many times. The chain uses TRBV12-3 or TRBV12-4 and TRBJ2-3; 9 nucleotides line up with TRBD2. The CDR3 is made up of 18 amino acids. Germline trimming cut 3 bases from V and 1 base from J; bases unmatched to any gene: 11. DNA of the CDR3: TGTGCCAGCAGTTTTTCTGCGGGGGGGCTTCTACGCACAGATACGCAGTATTTT. As protein: CASSFSAGGLLRTDTQYF.

At least ten counts were recorded for this clonotype. The chain recombines TRBV12-3 or TRBV12-4 with TRBJ2-3, with 7 positions matching TRBD2. The J segment lost 8 bases and the V segment lost 3 bases, leaving 5 bases of the junction unmatched. This CDR3 contains 13 residues. The CDR3 loop is CASSLGGVGTQYF. CDR3 bases: TGTGCCAGCAGTTTGGGGGGGGTGGGTACGCAGTATTTT.

The table lists this clonotype with many counts. The V and J genes are TRBV11-2 and TRBJ2-4; D is perhaps TRBD1 (7 bases). This CDR3 is built from 14 residues. The germline V and J ends were trimmed by 3 bases and 8 bases, with 14 bases remaining between them. Germline V lookup: CDR1 SGHAT, CDR2 FQNNGV. The CDR3 protein is CASSFLPGGYIQYF. For the CDR3, the DNA is TGTGCCAGCAGCTTCCTGCCAGGGGGGTACATTCAGTACTTC.

This clonotype showed up just a few times. The chain uses TRBV20-1 and TRBJ1-2; D remains ambiguous. V lost 3 bases to trimming and J lost 1 base, with 9 bases between them. Germline V gene sequence: CDR1 DFQATT, CDR2 SNEGSKA (reference sequence). CDR3 length: 13 amino acids. The CDR3 spells CSASHPSNYGYTF. The CDR3 DNA sequence: TGCAGTGCTAGTCATCCCAGTAACTATGGCTACACCTTC.

A note on this clonotype: A read error may produce the germline difference seen at one junction end. V usage is TRBV18 and J usage is TRBJ2-7; 9 bases fit TRBD1. Germline V gene lookup returns CDR1 KGHSH and CDR2 LQKENI. CDR3 length: 15 residues. The CDR3 bases are TGTGCCAGCTCGCTGGGCCGGACAGGGGTCTACGATCAGTACTTC. Amino acid sequence: CASSLGRTGVYDQYF.

This clonotype was counted ten times or more. This chain connects TRBV9 to TRBJ2-2, with TRBD1 matching 9 bases. The CDR3 has 16 residues. Germline V gene sequence: CDR1 SGDLS, CDR2 YYNGEE. V lost 4 bases and J lost 1; bases outside the gene matches: 5. The CDR3 here is CASSIDRGMNTGELFF. CDR3 coding DNA: TGTGCCAGCAGCATTGACAGGGGGATGAACACCGGGGAGCTGTTTTTT.

This clonotype has a count of ten or more. In nucleotides, the CDR3 is TGTGCCAGCAGGGCCAGCGTGGTAGAGACCCAGTACTTC. Encoded protein: CASRASVVETQYF. This chain joins TRBV28 and TRBJ2-5; D call uncertain. CDR3 length: 13 amino acids. Trimming took 6 bases from V and 4 from J, leaving 12 bases between them. Germline CDR1 MDHEN, CDR2 SYDVKM.

This clonotype was detected a few times. This sequence joins TRBV4-1 and TRBJ2-7; D may be TRBD1 or TRBD2 (5 bases each). The CDR3 runs to 15 residues. CDR1 and CDR2 (germline): MGHRA, YSYEKL. V was trimmed by 3 bases and J by 3 bases, leaving 15 bases between them. The CDR3 nucleotides are TGCGCCAGCAGCCAGGGACCAGACAGAAACTACGAGCAGTACTTC. Translation gives CASSQGPDRNYEQYF.

This clonotype was recorded at least ten times. The chain employs TRBV20-1 and TRBJ1-2, with unresolved D. Germline CDR1 DFQATT, CDR2 SNEGSKA (reference sequence). The CDR3 has 13 residues. V was clipped by 6 bases and J by 4 bases, with 15 bases between them. CDR3 in amino acids: CSARPHSSYGYTF. The DNA of the CDR3 is TGCAGTGCCCGACCCCACTCCTCCTATGGCTACACCTTC.

This clonotype was seen a handful of times. The chain combines TRBV7-9 with TRBJ2-1; TRBD2 matches 7 bases. With 1 base clipped from V and 1 base from J, the junction kept 4 bases outside the gene matches. The CDR3 runs to 16 residues. Germline V gene data show CDR1 as SEHNR and CDR2 as FQNEAQ (reference sequence). For the CDR3, the DNA is TGTGCCAGCAGCTTAGGTGGGGGGGGGTCCTACAATGAGCAGTTCTTC. Translation gives CASSLGGGGSYNEQFF.

This clonotype has at least ten counts. V is TRBV12-3 or TRBV12-4 and J is TRBJ2-6; 7 bases are shared with TRBD1. With V trimmed by 3 bases and J by 1 base, 9 bases remained unmatched. The CDR3 is 18 amino acids. CDR3 loop: CASSFGSGTASGANVLTF. Here the CDR3 DNA reads TGTGCCAGCAGTTTCGGGTCCGGGACAGCGTCTGGGGCCAACGTCCTGACTTTC.

In this sample, this clonotype turned up many times. The rearrangement links TRBV7-2 to TRBJ2-3; the D gene is possibly TRBD1 (5 bases). The CDR3 is made up of 13 amino acids. V dropped 4 bases and J dropped 6 bases, with 11 bases sitting between them. Looked up from germline, CDR1 is SGHTA and CDR2 is FQGNSA. For the CDR3, the DNA is TGTGCCAGCAGCTCCGGACATTACGATACGCAGTATTTT. Its translation: CASSSGHYDTQYF. The variable domain in full, completed from reference TRBV7-2 and TRBJ2-3, reads GAGVSQSPSNKVTEKGKDVELRCDPISGHTALYWYRQSLGQGLEFLIYFQGNSAPDKSGLPSDRFSAERTGGSVSTLTIQRTQQEDSAVYLCASSSGHYDTQYFGPGTRLTVL.

This chain joins TRBV5-1 and TRBJ2-2, with 8 bases aligning to TRBD2. There are 17 residues in the CDR3. The trim removed 1 base at V and 0 bases at J, leaving 5 bases unmatched. Germline CDR1 reads SGHRS; CDR2 reads YFSETQ. The DNA for the CDR3 is TGCGCCAGCAGCTTGAACCCAGCGGGGGCGAACACCGGGGAGCTGTTTTTT. As protein: CASSLNPAGANTGELFF.